Each of the 25 T cell receptor beta chains below was sequenced from the same sample in a study of blood T cell repertoires in COVID-19. Generated by immunoSEQ multiplex PCR, the TCRdb table keeps only in-frame clones and is missing some. The sample includes about 97,000 clones, 70% to 85% of them seen just once. The material sequenced was peripheral blood. The receptors stem from a man aged 70-80 years with acute or convalescent COVID-19.

The chain has TRBV3-1 (or the pseudogene TRBV3-2) and TRBJ1-3, with no clear D. The CDR3 runs 21 residues. Trimming removed 4 bases at V and 2 bases at J, with 30 bases between. The germline V gene encodes CDR1 LGHDT and CDR2 YNNKEL (reference sequence). The CDR3: CASSRPPGRATQSWAGNTIYF. DNA of the CDR3: TGTGCCAGCAGCCGCCCCCCGGGGAGGGCCACTCAGTCTTGGGCTGGAAACACCATATATTTT.

The chain couples TRBV3-1 (or the pseudogene TRBV3-2) to TRBJ1-1; D possibly corresponds to TRBD1 (5 bases). The V gene's germline CDR1 is LGHDT and CDR2 YNNKEL (reference sequence). Trimming took 3 bases from V and 11 from J, leaving 19 bases between them. The CDR3 has 14 amino acids. For the CDR3, the DNA is TGTGCCAGCAGCCATTCTGCAGGGAATAGGGTTGCTTTCTTT. This codes for CASSHSAGNRVAFF.

The chain couples TRBV2 to TRBJ1-1, with D perhaps TRBD1 (6 bases). From germline, CDR1 is SNHLY and CDR2 FYNNEI. The ends were cut back, 6 bases at V and 1 base at J, with 9 bases in the middle. CDR3 size: 13 residues. CDR3 in DNA: TGTGCCAGCAGGTGGACAGCGAACACTGAAGCTTTCTTT. It is translated as CASRWTANTEAFF. Together with reference TRBV2 and TRBJ1-1, the CDR3 gives the full variable domain: EPEVTQTPSHQVTQMGQEVILRCVPISNHLYFYWYRQILGQKVEFLVSFYNNEISEKSEIFDDQFSVERPDGSNFTLKIRSTKLEDSAMYFCASRWTANTEAFFGQGTRLTVV.

A few counts support this clone. The chain is built from TRBV6-5 and TRBJ2-5; 10 bases agree with TRBD1. With 3 bases clipped from V and 5 bases from J, the junction kept 6 bases outside the gene matches. The CDR3 runs 15 residues. The germline V gene has CDR1 MNHEY and CDR2 SVGAGI. CDR3: CASSYGDRGSETQYF. The CDR3 coding sequence is TGTGCCAGCAGTTATGGGGACAGGGGATCTGAGACCCAGTACTTC.

The chain carries TRBV20-1 and TRBJ1-5, with 8 bases fitting TRBD1. J was trimmed by 3 bases and V by 3 bases; bases with no gene match: 4. This CDR3 is 14 amino acids long. The germline CDR1 and CDR2 sequences are DFQATT and SNEGSKA (reference sequence). CDR3 bases: TGCAGTGCTAGTCCGGGACAGGACAATCAGCCCCAGCATTTT. It encodes CSASPGQDNQPQHF.

The chain joins TRBV11-2 to TRBJ1-6, with TRBD1 as a possible D gene (6 bases). The CDR3 loop spans 14 amino acids. CDR1 is SGHAT and CDR2 is FQNNGV in the germline V gene. V dropped 5 bases and J dropped 9 bases, with 14 bases sitting between them. The CDR3 DNA follows: TGTGCCAGCAGCGCGTACAGGGTTCGTTCACCCCTCCACTTT. Amino acids: CASSAYRVRSPLHF.

This clone has a handful of counts. The chain couples TRBV2 to TRBJ1-4; 9 positions agree with TRBD1. Germline V CDR1 and CDR2: SNHLY, FYNNEI. The V and J ends lost 6 bases and 8 bases, in that order; junction bases with no gene match: 7. The CDR3 runs to 14 residues. The CDR3 region is CASRAGTGREKLFF. The CDR3 DNA is TGTGCCAGCAGAGCCGGGACAGGGCGAGAAAAACTGTTTTTT.

The chain recombines TRBV6-4 with TRBJ2-7; D is undetermined. The CDR3 covers 14 residues. Trimming shortened V by 0 bases and J by 3 bases, and 9 bases separated the two germline ends. CDR1 and CDR2 (germline): MRHNA, SNTAGT. The CDR3 spells CASSDSGDSYEQYF. The CDR3 DNA reads as TGTGCCAGCAGTGACTCTGGAGATAGCTACGAGCAGTACTTC.

The chain uses TRBV5-1 and TRBJ1-4; D is possibly TRBD1 (6 bases). CDR1 and CDR2 from the germline V gene are SGHRS and YFSETQ. V lost 3 bases and J 10 bases, leaving 16 bases between the germline ends. The CDR3 loop spans 14 amino acids. The CDR3 nucleotides are TGCGCCAGCAGCTCTGACACAGGGACCGGAAAACTGTTTTTT. Translating it yields CASSSDTGTGKLFF.

The chain combines TRBV7-9 with TRBJ1-6; D perhaps matches TRBD1 (5 bases). The ends were cut back, 0 bases at V and 10 bases at J, with 16 bases in the middle. This CDR3 comprises 16 residues. Germline V gene data show CDR1 as SEHNR and CDR2 as FQNEAQ (reference sequence). CDR3 residues: CASSLAGGRGESPLHF. CDR3 bases: TGTGCCAGCAGCTTAGCGGGTGGAAGGGGTGAATCACCCCTCCACTTT.

The chain has TRBV7-6 and TRBJ1-5; 7 bases agree with TRBD1. The CDR3 consists of 15 residues. Trimming cost V 1 base and J 5 bases; bases outside gene matches: 5. Germline CDR1 reads SGHVS; CDR2 reads FNYEAQ. The CDR3 DNA is TGTGCCAGCAGCTTAGTGTCCAGGGGGGATCAGCCCCAGCATTTT. It encodes CASSLVSRGDQPQHF.

The chain recombines TRBV5-1 with TRBJ2-2, with TRBD1 matching 7 bases. Per germline, CDR1 SGHRS and CDR2 YFSETQ. Trimming at V came to 2 bases and at J to 3 bases, leaving 4 bases not matched to a gene. CDR3 size: 15 residues. In DNA form, the CDR3 reads TGCGCCAGCAGCTTTGAAGGGGGCGACACCGGGGAGCTGTTTTTT. It translates to CASSFEGGDTGELFF.

This rearrangement joins TRBV27 to TRBJ1-1, with D possibly being TRBD1 (6 bases). V lost 4 bases, J lost 5 bases, and 11 bases lay in between. The CDR3 contains 13 residues. CDR1 is MNHEY, CDR2 SMNVEV, per germline (reference sequence). The DNA of the CDR3 is TGTGCCAGCAGTTCAACCAGGGGTACTGAAGCTTTCTTT. Translation: CASSSTRGTEAFF.

This chain uses TRBV11-2 with TRBJ2-6, with D hard to call. Germline V CDR1 and CDR2: SGHAT, FQNNGV. Deletions cut 0 bases from V and 0 bases from J, with 6 bases between. The CDR3 is 16 residues long. For the CDR3, the DNA is TGTGCCAGCAGCTTAGACAGAACCTCTGGGGCCAACGTCCTGACTTTC. Its translation: CASSLDRTSGANVLTF. The full variable domain, in which reference TRBV11-2 and TRBJ2-6 provide the parts outside the CDR3, is EAGVAQSPRYKIIEKRQSVAFWCNPISGHATLYWYQQILGQGPKLLIQFQNNGVVDDSQLPKDRFSAERLKGVDSTLKIQPAKLEDSAVYLCASSLDRTSGANVLTFGAGSRLTVL.

The rearrangement uses TRBV27 and TRBJ1-2; D is unclear. Trimming cost V 9 bases and J 3 bases, with 29 bases left between them. The CDR3 has 18 residues. Germline CDR1 reads MNHEY; CDR2 reads SMNVEV (reference sequence). The CDR3 nucleotides read TGTGCCAGGCCGCCGTCCCGGGTTTTTCTACTGAGGGACTATGGCTACACCTTC. This gives the protein CARPPSRVFLLRDYGYTF.

The genes are TRBV11-2 and TRBJ1-1, with D unresolved. V was shortened by 10 bases and J by 0 bases, with 12 bases between the two germline ends. Germline V lookup: CDR1 SGHAT, CDR2 FQNNGV. The CDR3 is 13 amino acids. This CDR3 is CATSGTLNTEAFF. CDR3 DNA sequence: TGTGCCACCTCCGGTACCTTGAACACTGAAGCTTTCTTT.

The chain has TRBV24-1 and TRBJ2-1; the D is unclear. Germline CDR1 reads KGHDR; CDR2 reads SFDVKD. Trimming removed 7 bases from V and 0 bases from J, with 6 bases in between. The length of the CDR3 is 13 residues. CDR3 amino acids: CATRSSSYNEQFF. The CDR3 coding sequence is TGTGCCACCAGGTCCAGCTCCTACAATGAGCAGTTCTTC.

V and J are TRBV5-1 and TRBJ2-3, with 7 bases lining up with TRBD2. The V gene end was trimmed by 6 bases and the J gene end by 4 bases; junction bases not matched to a gene: 11. Germline CDR1 SGHRS, CDR2 YFSETQ. This CDR3 is built from 15 residues. In DNA form, the CDR3 reads TGCGCCAGCAAGCGTGGAGCGGGGTCTGCAGATACGCAGTATTTT. It codes for CASKRGAGSADTQYF.

This clone was detected once. The rearrangement joins TRBV27 to TRBJ2-1; TRBD2 matches at 9 bases. CDR1 is MNHEY and CDR2 is SMNVEV in the germline V gene (reference sequence). With 3 bases clipped from V and 1 base from J, the junction kept 4 bases outside the gene matches. The CDR3 totals 16 residues. DNA for the CDR3: TGTGCCAGCAGTTTTCGGGCGGGAGGGTCCTACAATGAGCAGTTCTTC. Translated: CASSFRAGGSYNEQFF.

The chain joins TRBV28 to TRBJ1-1; D is unclear. The CDR3 consists of 15 residues. Trimming removed 3 bases from V and 7 bases from J, with 18 bases in between. Germline V gene sequence: CDR1 MDHEN, CDR2 SYDVKM. The CDR3 region has the DNA TGTGCCAGCAGTTTTCAAGGTTGGGCGCGAAGTGAAGCTTTCTTT. It specifies CASSFQGWARSEAFF.

Here the CDR3 reads CASSSRDRVNSPLHF. The DNA for the CDR3 is TGTGCCAGCAGCTCCCGGGACAGGGTTAATTCACCCCTCCACTTT. The chain employs TRBV7-2 and TRBJ1-6; 9 bases match TRBD1. Germline V gene sequence: CDR1 SGHTA, CDR2 FQGNSA. CDR3 size: 15 residues. Trimming removed 4 bases from V and 6 bases from J; junction bases left unmatched: 4.

V is TRBV4-1 and J is TRBJ2-5; D perhaps matches TRBD2 (7 bases). V was cut by 2 bases and J by 4 bases, with 17 bases left in between. CDR1 MGHRA and CDR2 YSYEKL come from the germline V gene. The CDR3 length is 16 residues. CDR3 sequence (DNA): TGCGCCAGCAGCCAACCGGTACGGGGGGCGGGAGAGACCCAGTACTTC. Its translation is CASSQPVRGAGETQYF.

V gene TRBV7-3 combines with J gene TRBJ2-1; 9 nucleotides match TRBD1. Germline trimming cut 2 bases from V and 9 bases from J; bases unmatched to any gene: 2. This CDR3 has 13 residues. CDR1 is SGHTA and CDR2 is FQGTGA in the germline V gene. The CDR3 DNA is TGTGCCAGCAGCTTAGGGACAGGGCTTGAGCAGTTCTTC. Translation: CASSLGTGLEQFF.

This chain uses TRBV6-5 with TRBJ2-2; a possible D gene is TRBD2 (6 bases). This CDR3 comprises 16 residues. The V gene lost 4 bases and the J gene lost 7 bases, with 19 bases spanning the gap. Germline V gene sequence: CDR1 MNHEY, CDR2 SVGAGI. Written as DNA, the CDR3 is TGTGCCAGCAGTTCCCAGGGTGCGGGGATAGGCGGGGAGCTGTTTTTT. This translates into CASSSQGAGIGGELFF.

The V gene is TRBV7-9, the J gene TRBJ2-1; TRBD1 matches at 12 bases. CDR3 length: 18 residues. The ends lost 5 bases at V and 1 base at J; junction bases unmatched: 9. The V gene's germline CDR1 is SEHNR and CDR2 FQNEAQ (reference sequence). The CDR3 sequence is CASSGPGQGARSYNEQFF. The CDR3, as DNA: TGTGCCAGCAGCGGGCCGGGACAGGGGGCCAGGTCCTACAATGAGCAGTTCTTC.